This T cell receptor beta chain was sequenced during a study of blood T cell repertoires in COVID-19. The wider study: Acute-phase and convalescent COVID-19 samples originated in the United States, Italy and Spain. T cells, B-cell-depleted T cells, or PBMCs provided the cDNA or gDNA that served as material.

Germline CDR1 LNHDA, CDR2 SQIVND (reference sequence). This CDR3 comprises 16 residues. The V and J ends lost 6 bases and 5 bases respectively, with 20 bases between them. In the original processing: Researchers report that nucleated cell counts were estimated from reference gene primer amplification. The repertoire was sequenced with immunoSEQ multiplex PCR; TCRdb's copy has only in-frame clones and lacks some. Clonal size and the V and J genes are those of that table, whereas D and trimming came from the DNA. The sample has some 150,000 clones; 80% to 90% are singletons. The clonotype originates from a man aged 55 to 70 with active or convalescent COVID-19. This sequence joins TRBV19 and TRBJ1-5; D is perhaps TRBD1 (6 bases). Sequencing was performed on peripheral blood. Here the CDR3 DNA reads TGTGCCAGTAGCTTGCAACAGGGAAGAGGGGATCAGCCCCAGCATTTT. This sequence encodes CASSLQQGRGDQPQHF.